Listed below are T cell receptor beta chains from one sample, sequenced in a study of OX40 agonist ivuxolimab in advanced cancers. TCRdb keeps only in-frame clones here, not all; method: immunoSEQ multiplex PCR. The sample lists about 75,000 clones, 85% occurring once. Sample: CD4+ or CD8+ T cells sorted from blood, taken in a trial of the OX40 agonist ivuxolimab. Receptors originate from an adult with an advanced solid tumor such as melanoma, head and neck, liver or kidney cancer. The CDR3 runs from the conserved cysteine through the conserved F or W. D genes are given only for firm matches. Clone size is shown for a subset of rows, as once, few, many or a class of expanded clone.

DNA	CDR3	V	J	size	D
TGTGCCAGCAGCTTAGCAAGACCGGGACTAGCGGGAGGATTATACAATGAGCAGTTCTTC	CASSLARPGLAGGLYNEQFF	TRBV13	TRBJ2-1	NA	TRBD2
TGTGCCAGCAGCTTAGAGGGGCAGGGAAGGGGCTACGAGCAGTACTTC	CASSLEGQGRGYEQYF	TRBV7-9	TRBJ2-7	NA	NA
TGTGCCAGCAGTCGTGAGGGGAGAGGCTACACCTTC	CASSREGRGYTF	TRBV28	TRBJ1-2	NA	NA
TGTGCCAGCAGTAGCCTAGCGGGAGAGTTGTACGAGCAGTACTTC	CASSSLAGELYEQYF	TRBV28	TRBJ2-7	NA	TRBD2
TGTGCCAGCAGCTGGGGGACAGGGGAGACAGATACGCAGTATTTT	CASSWGTGETDTQYF	TRBV7-9	TRBJ2-3	NA	TRBD1
TGTGCCAGCAGTGAGGGCAGGAGGGATCAGCCCCAGCATTTT	CASSEGRRDQPQHF	TRBV25-1	TRBJ1-5	NA	NA
TGCGCCAGCAGCCAGTGGCCCGGGAATAAGTCCAATCAGCCCCAGCATTTT	CASSQWPGNKSNQPQHF	TRBV4-1	TRBJ1-5	NA	NA
TGCGCCAGCAGCGCTCTGACGGGACTGGCCACAGATACGCAGTATTTT	CASSALTGLATDTQYF	TRBV4-1	TRBJ2-3	NA	NA
TGTGCCAGCAGACGGACAGGAATAGAAACAGATACGCAGTATTTT	CASRRTGIETDTQYF	TRBV27	TRBJ2-3	NA	TRBD1
TGTGCCAGCAGTTTTCTGGGGGGTGGCAATCAGCCCCAGCATTTT	CASSFLGGGNQPQHF	TRBV27	TRBJ1-5	once	NA
TGTGCCAGCAGCCACTTTAGCGGGAGCAACTACAATGAGCAGTTCTTC	CASSHFSGSNYNEQFF	TRBV4-2	TRBJ2-1	NA	TRBD2
TGCGCCAGCAGCCAAGCCCCCGGACAAAAATCCTACAATGAGCAGTTCTTC	CASSQAPGQKSYNEQFF	TRBV4-1	TRBJ2-1	NA	NA
TGTGCCAGCTCACCACGAGGCAGGGGTTACACTGAAGCTTTCTTT	CASSPRGRGYTEAFF	TRBV18	TRBJ1-1	NA	NA
TGTGCCAGCAGCTCCGGGACAGGGGGTGTCAATGAAAAACTGTTTTTT	CASSSGTGGVNEKLFF	TRBV7-9	TRBJ1-4	few	TRBD1
TGTGCCAGCTCATCGGCGAGACAGCAGAACACCGGGGAGCTGTTTTTT	CASSSARQQNTGELFF	TRBV18	TRBJ2-2	NA	NA
TGTGCCAGTGAGCGGGAGTCGGGGGCAGATACGCAGTATTTT	CASERESGADTQYF	TRBV7-9	TRBJ2-3	NA	TRBD2
TGTGCCAGCACCCTAGGGGGGTACGATCAGCCCCAGCATTTT	CASTLGGYDQPQHF	TRBV28	TRBJ1-5	NA	NA
TGTGCCAGCAGTGACTTCCCAGACCTCGCTGGAGGAAACACCATATATTTT	CASSDFPDLAGGNTIYF	TRBV2	TRBJ1-3	NA	NA
TGTGCCAGCAGCTGGGGGACTAGCGGACCCTACGAGCAGTACTTC	CASSWGTSGPYEQYF	TRBV7-9	TRBJ2-7	NA	TRBD2
TGTGCCAGTAGTATTAATACCGGGACAGGGGCCTACGAGCAGTACTTC	CASSINTGTGAYEQYF	TRBV19	TRBJ2-7	once	TRBD1
TGTGCCAGCCGTCGGAACAATGAGCAGTTCTTC	CASRRNNEQFF	TRBV2	TRBJ2-1	NA	NA
TGCAGCGTTGGGCGGCTCACAGATACGCAGTATTTT	CSVGRLTDTQYF	TRBV29-1	TRBJ2-3	NA	NA
TGTGCCAGCAGTTACTCGGCTAGCGGGAGGTTCCTCTTC	CASSYSASGRFLF	TRBV6-5	TRBJ2-1	NA	TRBD2
TGTGCCAGCAGTGAATGGACAGGGGGGTACGAGCAGTACTTC	CASSEWTGGYEQYF	TRBV25-1	TRBJ2-7	NA	TRBD1
TGTGCCAGCAGCGTAGCTGCAGGGCCCTACGAGCAGTACTTC	CASSVAAGPYEQYF	TRBV9	TRBJ2-7	NA	NA
TGCGCCATCCGACAGGGGGAGGGAACTAATGAAAAACTGTTTTTT	CAIRQGEGTNEKLFF	TRBV23-1	TRBJ1-4	NA	TRBD1
TGCGCCAGCAGCGATATCCGGACAGCCTACGAGCAGTACTTC	CASSDIRTAYEQYF	TRBV5-1	TRBJ2-7	few	NA
TGTGCCAGCAGCCCGGCCATCTGGGGGCCCTACGAGCAGTACTTC	CASSPAIWGPYEQYF	TRBV11-2	TRBJ2-7	NA	NA
TGTGCCAGCTCACCAGAAAGGCAATCAGAAGCTTTCTTT	CASSPERQSEAFF	TRBV18	TRBJ1-1	once	NA
TGCAGCATCAGGACAGGCGTTGAATATGGCTACACCTTC	CSIRTGVEYGYTF	TRBV29-1	TRBJ1-2	NA	TRBD1
TGTGCCAGCACCCAAGTGGGCTCAACTAACTATGGCTACACCTTC	CASTQVGSTNYGYTF	TRBV11-2	TRBJ1-2	NA	NA
TGTGCCAGCAGCTTAGTCCCCCTCGGGGCGAGGGATGAAAAACTGTTTTTT	CASSLVPLGARDEKLFF	TRBV7-2	TRBJ1-4	NA	NA
TGTGCCAGCAGCCCGACTGCCTCCCTGGGGGCCAACGTCCTGACTTTC	CASSPTASLGANVLTF	TRBV6-4	TRBJ2-6	once	NA
TGTGCCAGTAGTAACAGCGGGGGGACCAATCAGCCCCAGCATTTT	CASSNSGGTNQPQHF	TRBV19	TRBJ1-5	NA	NA
TGCGCCAGCAGCGAGTTGAGCTCCTACAATGAGCAGTTCTTC	CASSELSSYNEQFF	TRBV5-1	TRBJ2-1	NA	NA
TGCAGCGCCGCGGACGCCACTGAAGCTTTCTTT	CSAADATEAFF	TRBV29-1	TRBJ1-1	NA	NA
TGTGCCAGCAGTGATAGGCGGGGCCCCTACGAGCAGTACTTC	CASSDRRGPYEQYF	TRBV2	TRBJ2-7	NA	NA
TGTGCCAGCAGGGTGGTCCGCGGCGGATCCTACGAGCAGTACTTC	CASRVVRGGSYEQYF	TRBV28	TRBJ2-7	NA	NA
TGTGCCAGCAGTTTAAACGCGGGAGGGGAGACCCAGTACTTC	CASSLNAGGETQYF	TRBV28	TRBJ2-5	NA	TRBD2
TGCAGCGTTTTACCTCCGGGACAGGAGTACTTC	CSVLPPGQEYF	TRBV29-1	TRBJ2-7	NA	TRBD1
TGTGCCAGCAGTGAAGGGGTGGTGAGGGGCGAGCAGTACTTC	CASSEGVVRGEQYF	TRBV6-5	TRBJ2-7	NA	NA
TGCGCCAGCAGCTTGGGCGGCAGCCAAGAGACCCAGTACTTC	CASSLGGSQETQYF	TRBV5-1	TRBJ2-5	NA	NA
TGTGCCAGCAGCCGGACAGGGCGAACTGAAGCTTTCTTT	CASSRTGRTEAFF	TRBV5-6	TRBJ1-1	NA	TRBD1
TGTGCCAGCAGCGTAAGCGGGAGGGCCAGGGGTGAGCAGTTCTTC	CASSVSGRARGEQFF	TRBV11-1	TRBJ2-1	NA	TRBD2
TGCGCCAGCAGCTCCGCCGGGACTAGCAGTTACAATGAGCAGTTCTTC	CASSSAGTSSYNEQFF	TRBV5-1	TRBJ2-1	once	TRBD2
TGTGCCAGCTCACCACCGGGACTCATGTACCAAGAGACCCAGTACTTC	CASSPPGLMYQETQYF	TRBV18	TRBJ2-5	NA	NA